A selection of T cell receptor beta chains follows, all from one sample in a study of blood T cell repertoires in COVID-19. Sequenced by immunoSEQ multiplex PCR; TCRdb stores in-frame clones only, minus some. This sample has over 200,000 clones; just over 85% occur once, and the top ten carry over 4.5%. Sequenced: peripheral blood. These receptors came from a man aged 80 or over with acute or convalescent COVID-19. Both conserved end residues are part of each CDR3. D genes are given only for firm matches. Some rows mark clone size as missing; the rest say once, few, many or name a class of expanded clone.

d_gene	v_gene	j_gene	abundance	CDR3nt	CDR3aa
-	TRBV19	TRBJ2-7	-	TGTGCCAGTAGCCGCCCGGACAAATACGAGCAGTACTTC	CASSRPDKYEQYF
-	TRBV3-1/TRBV3-2	TRBJ1-1	-	TGTGCCAGCAGCCAAAGACACGGGGACACTGAAGCTTTCTTT	CASSQRHGDTEAFF
TRBD1	TRBV5-6	TRBJ1-6	-	TGTGCCAGCAGCCCGGGACAGGGTGGCTCACCCCTCCACTTT	CASSPGQGGSPLHF
TRBD1	TRBV6-2/TRBV6-3	TRBJ1-2	-	TGTGCCAGCAGTCCGAGGACAGGGGCTAACTATGGCTACACCTTC	CASSPRTGANYGYTF
TRBD1	TRBV2	TRBJ2-2	few	TGTGCCAGCAGGAAGACAGGGACGGACACCGGGGAGCTGTTTTTT	CASRKTGTDTGELFF
TRBD1	TRBV5-1	TRBJ1-1	-	TGCGCCAGCAGCAAAGGACAGGTTGACACTGAAGCTTTCTTT	CASSKGQVDTEAFF
-	TRBV2	TRBJ1-4	-	TGTGCCAGCAGAACCATCCTCCCTGGCGAAAAACTGTTTTTT	CASRTILPGEKLFF
TRBD2	TRBV7-2	TRBJ2-3	-	TGTGCCAGCAGCTCTGGACTAGCGGGAGCCGGAGATACGCAGTATTTT	CASSSGLAGAGDTQYF
-	TRBV21-1	TRBJ1-3	-	TGTGCCAGCAGCAATCTGGGGCGAGAGGGAAACACCATATATTTT	CASSNLGREGNTIYF
TRBD1	TRBV29-1	TRBJ2-5	-	TGCAGCGTTGAAGATCCCCAGTCGTGGGACAGCGGCCAAGAGACCCAGTACTTC	CSVEDPQSWDSGQETQYF
-	TRBV3-1/TRBV3-2	TRBJ2-5	-	TGTGCCAGCAGCCAAGCGGTGGGAGCTGAGACCCAGTACTTC	CASSQAVGAETQYF
TRBD1	TRBV7-3	TRBJ1-1	-	TGTGCCAGCAGCTTGACAGGGCCTGGGACTGAAGCTTTCTTT	CASSLTGPGTEAFF
-	TRBV6-1	TRBJ1-1	many	TGTGCCAGCAGTGAAGACTTACTAATTGAAGCTTTCTTT	CASSEDLLIEAFF
-	TRBV21-1	TRBJ2-3	-	TGTGCCAGCAGCAAAGCCGGTCTAGCGGCAAAGCAGTATTTT	CASSKAGLAAKQYF
-	TRBV4-3	TRBJ2-3	-	TGCGCCAGCAGCCGTTGGGCGGGGAACACAGATACGCAGTATTTT	CASSRWAGNTDTQYF
TRBD2	TRBV5-3	TRBJ2-7	-	TGTGCCAGAAGCTTGGCCTTGCGGGAGGCGACCTACGAGCAGTACTTC	CARSLALREATYEQYF
TRBD1	TRBV18	TRBJ2-1	few	TGTGCCAGGCACGTGAACCGGACAGGGATTTACAATGAGCAGTTCTTC	CARHVNRTGIYNEQFF
-	TRBV7-9	TRBJ2-7	-	TGTGCCAGCAGCTTCCGAGGACATACTCTCGACGAGCAGTACTTC	CASSFRGHTLDEQYF
-	TRBV5-6	TRBJ1-5	-	TGTGCCAGCAGCAGAAAAGGAGGGGGCAATCAGCCCCAGCATTTT	CASSRKGGGNQPQHF
-	TRBV27	TRBJ2-3	-	TGTGCCAGCAGTCCCCACGGTCGCACAGATACGCAGTATTTT	CASSPHGRTDTQYF
-	TRBV18	TRBJ2-5	-	TGTGCCAGCTCACCACCTGAGATTGAGACCCAGTACTTC	CASSPPEIETQYF
-	TRBV19	TRBJ2-7	-	TGTGCCAGTAGCCAACAGGGTTGGGCCTACGAGCAGTACTTC	CASSQQGWAYEQYF
TRBD2	TRBV6-5	TRBJ2-3	-	TGTGCCACCTCGACTAGCGGGAGCAGCACAGATACGCAGTATTTT	CATSTSGSSTDTQYF
TRBD2	TRBV6-6	TRBJ2-5	-	TGTGCCAGCAAAAAGGGAGCGGGAGGATACGAGACCCAGTACTTC	CASKKGAGGYETQYF
-	TRBV6-5	TRBJ1-1	-	TGTGCCAGCAGAAACTTGAACACTGAAGCTTTCTTT	CASRNLNTEAFF
TRBD1	TRBV19	TRBJ1-4	-	TGTGCCAGTAGCCAGCAGGGGGCGCTTGGGGAAAAACTGTTTTTT	CASSQQGALGEKLFF